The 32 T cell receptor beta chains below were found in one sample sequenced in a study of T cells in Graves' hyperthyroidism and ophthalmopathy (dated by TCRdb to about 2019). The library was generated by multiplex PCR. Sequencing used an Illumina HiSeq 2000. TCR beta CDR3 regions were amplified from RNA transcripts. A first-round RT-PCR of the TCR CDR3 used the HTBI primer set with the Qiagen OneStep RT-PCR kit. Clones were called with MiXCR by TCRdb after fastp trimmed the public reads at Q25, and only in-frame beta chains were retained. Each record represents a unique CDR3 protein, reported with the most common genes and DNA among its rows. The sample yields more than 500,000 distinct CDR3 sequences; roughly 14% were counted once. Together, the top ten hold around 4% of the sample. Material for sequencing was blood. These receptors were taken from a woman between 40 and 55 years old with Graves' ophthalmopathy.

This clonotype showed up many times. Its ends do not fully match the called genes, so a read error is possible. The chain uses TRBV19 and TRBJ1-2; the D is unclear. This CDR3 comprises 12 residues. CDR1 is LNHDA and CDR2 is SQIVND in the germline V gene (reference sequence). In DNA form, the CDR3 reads TGTGCCAGTAGTTTCTCGAATGGACCGCGGAACTTC. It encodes CASSFSNGPRNF. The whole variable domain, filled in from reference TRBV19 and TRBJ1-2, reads DGGITQSPKYLFRKEGQNVTLSCEQNLNHDAMYWYRQDPGQGLRLIYYSQIVNDFQKGDIAEGYSVSREKKESFPLTVTSAQKNPTAFYLCASSFSNGPRNFGSGTRLTVV.

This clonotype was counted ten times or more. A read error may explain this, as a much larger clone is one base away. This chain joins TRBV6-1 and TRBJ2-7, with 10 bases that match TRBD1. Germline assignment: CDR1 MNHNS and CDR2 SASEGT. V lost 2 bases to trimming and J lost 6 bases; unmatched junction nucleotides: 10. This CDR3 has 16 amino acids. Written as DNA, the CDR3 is TGTGCCAGCAGTGAACACCTTGGACAGGGGGGCGGCGAGCAGTACTTC. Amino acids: CASSEHLGQGGGEQYF.

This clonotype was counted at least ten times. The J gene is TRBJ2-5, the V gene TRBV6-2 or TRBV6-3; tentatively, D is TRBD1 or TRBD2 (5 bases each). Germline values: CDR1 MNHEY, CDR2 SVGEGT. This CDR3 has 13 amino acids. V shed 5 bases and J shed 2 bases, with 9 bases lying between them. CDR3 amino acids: CASSGTQQETQYF. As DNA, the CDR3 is TGTGCCAGCAGTGGGACCCAACAAGAGACCCAGTACTTC.

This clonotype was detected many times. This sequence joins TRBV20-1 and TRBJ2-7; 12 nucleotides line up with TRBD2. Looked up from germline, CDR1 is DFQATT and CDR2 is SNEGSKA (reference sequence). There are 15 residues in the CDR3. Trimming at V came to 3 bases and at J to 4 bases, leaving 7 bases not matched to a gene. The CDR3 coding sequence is TGCAGTGCTAGCCCCTGGACTAGCGGGACTTACGAGCAGTACTTC. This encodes CSASPWTSGTYEQYF.

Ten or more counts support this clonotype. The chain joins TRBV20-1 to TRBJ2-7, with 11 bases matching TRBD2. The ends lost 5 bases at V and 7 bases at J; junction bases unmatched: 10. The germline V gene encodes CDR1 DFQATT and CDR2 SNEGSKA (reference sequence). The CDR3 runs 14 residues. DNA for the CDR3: TGCAGTGCTTGGACTAGCGGGTTTTCCTGGGAGCAGTACTTC. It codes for CSAWTSGFSWEQYF.

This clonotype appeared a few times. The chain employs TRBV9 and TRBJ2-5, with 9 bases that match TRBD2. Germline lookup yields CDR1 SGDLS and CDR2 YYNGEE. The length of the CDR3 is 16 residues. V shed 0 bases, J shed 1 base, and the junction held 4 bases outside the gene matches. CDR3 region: CASSVAATSGQETQYF. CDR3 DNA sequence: TGTGCCAGCAGCGTAGCAGCGACTAGCGGCCAAGAGACCCAGTACTTC.

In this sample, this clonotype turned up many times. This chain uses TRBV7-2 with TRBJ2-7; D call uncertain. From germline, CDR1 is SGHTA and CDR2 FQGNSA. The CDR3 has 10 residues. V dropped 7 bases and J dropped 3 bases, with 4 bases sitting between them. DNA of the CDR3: TGTGCCAGCATGAGCTACGAGCAGTACTTC. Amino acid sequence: CASMSYEQYF. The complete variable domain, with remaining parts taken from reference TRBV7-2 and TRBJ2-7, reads GAGVSQSPSNKVTEKGKDVELRCDPISGHTALYWYRQSLGQGLEFLIYFQGNSAPDKSGLPSDRFSAERTGGSVSTLTIQRTQQEDSAVYLCASMSYEQYFGPGTRLTVT.

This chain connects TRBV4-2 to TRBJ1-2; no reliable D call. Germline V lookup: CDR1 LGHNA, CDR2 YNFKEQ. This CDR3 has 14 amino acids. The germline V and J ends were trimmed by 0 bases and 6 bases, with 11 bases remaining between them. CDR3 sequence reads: CASSQEGGWDGYTF. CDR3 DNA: TGTGCCAGCAGCCAAGAGGGAGGGTGGGATGGCTACACCTTC.

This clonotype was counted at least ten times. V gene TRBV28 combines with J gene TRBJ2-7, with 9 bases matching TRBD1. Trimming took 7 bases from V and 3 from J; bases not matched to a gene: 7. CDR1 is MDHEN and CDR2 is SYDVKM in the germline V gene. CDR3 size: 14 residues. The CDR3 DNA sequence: TGTGCCAGCAAACCGGGACAGGGAATCTACGAGCAGTACTTC. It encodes CASKPGQGIYEQYF.

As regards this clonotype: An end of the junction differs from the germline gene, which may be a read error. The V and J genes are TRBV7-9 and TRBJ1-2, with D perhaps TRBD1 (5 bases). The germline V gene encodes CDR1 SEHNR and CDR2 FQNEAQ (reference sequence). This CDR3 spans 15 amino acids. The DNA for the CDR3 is TGTACCAGCAGCTTAGCAACGGGGGTTAACTATGGCTACACCTTC. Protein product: CTSSLATGVNYGYTF.

CDR3 DNA: TGTGCCAGTAGTTCCCCGACCGGGACAGGGGCCTGGAACACTGAAGCTTTCTTT. This translates into CASSSPTGTGAWNTEAFF. The chain carries TRBV19 and TRBJ1-1; 10 bases map to TRBD1. This CDR3 comprises 18 residues. Germline V gives CDR1 LNHDA, CDR2 SQIVND (reference sequence). The trim removed 5 bases at V and 1 base at J, leaving 13 bases unmatched.

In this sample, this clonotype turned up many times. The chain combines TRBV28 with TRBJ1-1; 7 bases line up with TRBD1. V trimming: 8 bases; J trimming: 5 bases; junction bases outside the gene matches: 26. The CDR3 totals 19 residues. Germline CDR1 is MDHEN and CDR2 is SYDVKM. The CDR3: CASGPVFLQSGGGWTEAFF. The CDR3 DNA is TGTGCCAGCGGACCCGTCTTCTTACAATCAGGGGGGGGATGGACTGAAGCTTTCTTT. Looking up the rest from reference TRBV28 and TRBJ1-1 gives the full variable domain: DVKVTQSSRYLVKRTGEKVFLECVQDMDHENMFWYRQDPGLGLRLIYFSYDVKMKEKGDIPEGYSVSREKKERFSLILESASTNQTSMYLCASGPVFLQSGGGWTEAFFGQGTRLTVV.

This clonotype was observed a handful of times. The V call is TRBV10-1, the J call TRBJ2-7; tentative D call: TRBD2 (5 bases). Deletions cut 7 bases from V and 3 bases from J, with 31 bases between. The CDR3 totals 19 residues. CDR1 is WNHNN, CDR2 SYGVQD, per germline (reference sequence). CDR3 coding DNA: TGCGCCAGCAACCTACCGGGGAAGGGCCGTGGAACCCCGCACTACGAGCAGTACTTC. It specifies CASNLPGKGRGTPHYEQYF.

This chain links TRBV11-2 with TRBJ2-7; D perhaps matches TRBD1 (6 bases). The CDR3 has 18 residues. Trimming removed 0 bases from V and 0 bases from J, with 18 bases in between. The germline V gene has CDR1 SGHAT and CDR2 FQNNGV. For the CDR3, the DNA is TGTGCCAGCAGCTTAGACCCCCTCCGAGACAGGATCTCCTACGAGCAGTACTTC. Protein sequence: CASSLDPLRDRISYEQYF. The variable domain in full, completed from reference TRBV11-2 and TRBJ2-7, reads EAGVAQSPRYKIIEKRQSVAFWCNPISGHATLYWYQQILGQGPKLLIQFQNNGVVDDSQLPKDRFSAERLKGVDSTLKIQPAKLEDSAVYLCASSLDPLRDRISYEQYFGPGTRLTVT.

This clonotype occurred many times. The CDR3 loop reads CASSYGSDGSYEQYF. As DNA, the CDR3 is TGTGCCAGCAGTTATGGCTCCGACGGCAGCTACGAGCAGTACTTC. The chain joins TRBV6-5 to TRBJ2-7; D unclear. The V gene lost 3 bases and the J gene lost 3 bases, with 15 bases spanning the gap. Germline CDR1 and CDR2: MNHEY and SVGAGI. The CDR3 runs to 15 residues.

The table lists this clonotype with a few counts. CDR3 amino acids: CASSLSSEGSYEQYF. CDR3 in DNA: TGTGCCAGCAGCTTAAGTAGCGAGGGCTCCTACGAGCAGTACTTC. The chain is built from TRBV11-2 and TRBJ2-7, with a possible D match to TRBD2 (5 bases). V lost 2 bases and J 0 bases, leaving 11 bases between the germline ends. The germline gives CDR1 SGHAT, CDR2 FQNNGV. This CDR3 is 15 amino acids long. Full variable domain (outside the CDR3, taken from reference TRBV11-2 and TRBJ2-7): EAGVAQSPRYKIIEKRQSVAFWCNPISGHATLYWYQQILGQGPKLLIQFQNNGVVDDSQLPKDRFSAERLKGVDSTLKIQPAKLEDSAVYLCASSLSSEGSYEQYFGPGTRLTVT.

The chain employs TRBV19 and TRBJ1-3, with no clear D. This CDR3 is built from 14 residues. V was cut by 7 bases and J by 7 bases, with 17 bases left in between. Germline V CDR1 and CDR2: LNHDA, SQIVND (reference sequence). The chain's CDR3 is CASIQDPFGNTIYF. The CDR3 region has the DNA TGTGCCAGTATCCAAGACCCTTTTGGGAACACCATATATTTT.

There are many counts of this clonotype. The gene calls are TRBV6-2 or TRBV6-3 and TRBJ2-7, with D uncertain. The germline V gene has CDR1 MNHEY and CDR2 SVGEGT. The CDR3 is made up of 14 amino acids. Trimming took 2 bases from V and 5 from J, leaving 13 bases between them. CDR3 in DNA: TGTGCCAGCAGTTACGAAGACGCAATCGACGAGCAGTACTTC. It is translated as CASSYEDAIDEQYF.

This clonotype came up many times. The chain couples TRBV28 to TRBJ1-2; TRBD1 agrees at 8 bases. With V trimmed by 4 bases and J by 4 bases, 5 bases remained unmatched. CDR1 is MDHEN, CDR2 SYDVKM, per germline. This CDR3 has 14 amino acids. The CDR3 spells CASSSGQGTYGYTF. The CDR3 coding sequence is TGTGCCAGCAGTTCAGGACAGGGAACCTATGGCTACACCTTC.

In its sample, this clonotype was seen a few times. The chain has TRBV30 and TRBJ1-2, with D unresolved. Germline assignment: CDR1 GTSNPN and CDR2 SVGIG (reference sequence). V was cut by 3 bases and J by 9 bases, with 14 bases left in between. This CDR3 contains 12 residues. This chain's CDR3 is CAWRYIGRSYTF. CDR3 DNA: TGTGCCTGGAGGTATATAGGACGGAGCTACACCTTC. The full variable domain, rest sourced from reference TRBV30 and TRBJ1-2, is SQTIHQWPATLVQPVGSPLSLECTVEGTSNPNLYWYRQAAGRGLQLLFYSVGIGQISSEVPQNLSASRPQDRQFILSSKKLLLSDSGFYLCAWRYIGRSYTFGSGTRLTVV.

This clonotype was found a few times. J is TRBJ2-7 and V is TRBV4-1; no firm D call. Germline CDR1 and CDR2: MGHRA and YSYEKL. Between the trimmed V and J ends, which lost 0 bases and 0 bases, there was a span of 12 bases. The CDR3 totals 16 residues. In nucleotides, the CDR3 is TGCGCCAGCAGCCAAGATATTGCTGGTTTCTCCTACGAGCAGTACTTC. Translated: CASSQDIAGFSYEQYF.

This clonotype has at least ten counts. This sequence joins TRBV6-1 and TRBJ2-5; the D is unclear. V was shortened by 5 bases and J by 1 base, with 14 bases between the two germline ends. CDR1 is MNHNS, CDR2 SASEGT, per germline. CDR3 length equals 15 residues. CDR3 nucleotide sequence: TGTGCCAGCAGTCCTTCCCTAGTAGGCCAAGAGACCCAGTACTTC. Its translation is CASSPSLVGQETQYF.

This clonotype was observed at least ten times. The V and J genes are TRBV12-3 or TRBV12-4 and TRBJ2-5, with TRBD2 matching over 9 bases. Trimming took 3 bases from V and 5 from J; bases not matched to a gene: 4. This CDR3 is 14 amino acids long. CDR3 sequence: CASSLVAGDETQYF. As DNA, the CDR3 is TGTGCCAGCAGTTTGGTAGCGGGAGATGAGACCCAGTACTTC.

This CDR3 is CATRTTSGAYEQYF. CDR3 nucleotide sequence: TGTGCCACCAGGACGACTAGCGGTGCCTACGAGCAGTACTTC. This chain links TRBV15 with TRBJ2-7; 9 bases agree with TRBD2. V gave up 6 bases and J gave up 2 bases; unmatched junction bases: 5. The CDR3 runs to 14 residues. Germline loops: CDR1 LNHNV, CDR2 YYDKDF (reference sequence).

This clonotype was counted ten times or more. The CDR3 region is CASSFPGLANNEQFF. CDR3 DNA: TGTGCCAGCAGTTTCCCGGGACTAGCTAACAATGAGCAGTTCTTC. The chain joins TRBV28 to TRBJ2-1; 9 nucleotides align to TRBD2. V shed 3 bases, J shed 5 bases, and the junction held 5 bases outside the gene matches. The CDR3 runs 15 residues. Germline loops: CDR1 MDHEN, CDR2 SYDVKM.

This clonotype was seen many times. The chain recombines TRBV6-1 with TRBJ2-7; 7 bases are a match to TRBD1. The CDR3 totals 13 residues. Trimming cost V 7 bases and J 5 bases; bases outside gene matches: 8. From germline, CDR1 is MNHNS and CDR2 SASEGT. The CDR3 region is CASIRGLEDEQYF. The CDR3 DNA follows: TGTGCCAGCATCAGGGGGTTGGAAGACGAGCAGTACTTC.

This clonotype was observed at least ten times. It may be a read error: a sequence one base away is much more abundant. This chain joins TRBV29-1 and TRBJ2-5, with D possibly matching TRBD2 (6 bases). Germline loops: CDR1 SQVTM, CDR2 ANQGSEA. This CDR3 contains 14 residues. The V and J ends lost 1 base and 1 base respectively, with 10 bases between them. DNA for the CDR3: TGCAGCGTTGAAGCGGGAGACCTCCAAGAGACCCAGTACTTC. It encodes CSVEAGDLQETQYF.

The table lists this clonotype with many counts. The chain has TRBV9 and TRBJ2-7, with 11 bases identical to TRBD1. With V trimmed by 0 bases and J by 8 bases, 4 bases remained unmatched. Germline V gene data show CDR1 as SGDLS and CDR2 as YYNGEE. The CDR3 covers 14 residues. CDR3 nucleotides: TGTGCCAGCAGCGTAGGGACAGGGGGCGCAAAGCAGTACTTC. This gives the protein CASSVGTGGAKQYF. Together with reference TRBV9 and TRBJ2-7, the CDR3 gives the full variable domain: DSGVTQTPKHLITATGQRVTLRCSPRSGDLSVYWYQQSLDQGLQFLIQYYNGEERAKGNILERFSAQQFPDLHSELNLSSLELGDSALYFCASSVGTGGAKQYFGPGTRLTVT.

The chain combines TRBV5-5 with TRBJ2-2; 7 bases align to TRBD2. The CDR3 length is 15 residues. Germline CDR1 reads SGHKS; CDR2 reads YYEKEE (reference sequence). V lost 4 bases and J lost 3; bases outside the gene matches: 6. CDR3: CASSPRDYHTGELFF. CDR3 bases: TGTGCCAGCAGCCCCCGGGACTACCACACCGGGGAGCTGTTTTTT.

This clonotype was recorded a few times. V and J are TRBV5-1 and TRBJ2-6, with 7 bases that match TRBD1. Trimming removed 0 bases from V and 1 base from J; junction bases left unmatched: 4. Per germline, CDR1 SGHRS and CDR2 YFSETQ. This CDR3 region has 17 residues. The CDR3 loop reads CASSLEGRGSGANVLTF. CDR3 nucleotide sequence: TGCGCCAGCAGCTTGGAGGGCAGGGGGTCTGGGGCCAACGTCCTGACTTTC.

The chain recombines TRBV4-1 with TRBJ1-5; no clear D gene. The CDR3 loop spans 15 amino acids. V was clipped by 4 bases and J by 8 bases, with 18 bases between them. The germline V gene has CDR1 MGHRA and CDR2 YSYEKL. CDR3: CASSPSRSVGEPQHF. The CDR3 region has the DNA TGCGCCAGCAGCCCGTCGAGGTCGGTAGGTGAGCCCCAGCATTTT.

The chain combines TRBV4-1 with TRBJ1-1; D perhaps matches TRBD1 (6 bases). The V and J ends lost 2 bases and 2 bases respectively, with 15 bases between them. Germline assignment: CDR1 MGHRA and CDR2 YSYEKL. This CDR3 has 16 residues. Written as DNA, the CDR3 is TGCGCCAGCAGCCAACAACAGGGAGACCGCAACACTGAAGCTTTCTTT. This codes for CASSQQQGDRNTEAFF.